This T cell receptor (beta chain) was retrieved from a study of shared clonotypes between healthy human individuals. Germline assignment: CDR1 SGHRS and CDR2 YFSETQ. V dropped 0 bases and J dropped 6; count of bases not matched to a gene: 6. CDR3 size: 16 residues. Deep-level assay runs were performed. Per the original methods: Sequence data from immunoSEQ were junction-only and lacked quality scores; consequently, filtering differed. Profiling relied on immunoSEQ multiplex PCR, and the TCRdb table lists in-frame clones only, not all of them. V, J and clone size reflect that table, while D and trimming were determined from the DNA. In the table there are 2 million to 2.5 million clones, approximately 95% of which are singletons. Worth noting for this clone: Its antigen remains unidentified.

Study-level results: In a handful of donors, 4.5% to 5.5% of naive CD4 clonotypes appeared in common.

V is TRBV5-1 and J is TRBJ2-1, with TRBD1 matching 10 bases. This sequence originates from a man between 18 and 35 years old in good health. Some clones in this sample may be carry-over from other donors' samples. Sequencing was carried out using naive CD4+ T cells from PBMCs. The subset was: CD45RA+ positively selected. This CDR3 reads CASSLGRQGAGNEQFF. The CDR3 DNA reads as TGCGCCAGCAGCTTGGGACGACAGGGGGCAGGCAATGAGCAGTTCTTC.